This T cell receptor (beta chain) came from a study of blood T cell repertoires in COVID-19. As to this clone: At the DNA level, this CDR3 is encoded by other sequences in the same sample as well.

Clones were read by immunoSEQ multiplex PCR, and TCRdb kept only the in-frame ones, dropping some. Of approximately 480,000 clones in the sample, 89% are singletons; the top ten hold around 0.95%. Material for sequencing was peripheral blood. The clonotype was recovered from a man between 18 and 35 years old with COVID-19, enrolled during active disease.

The CDR3 sequence: CASSSGTGAGANVLTF. Here the CDR3 DNA reads TGCGCCAGCAGCTCCGGGACAGGGGCTGGGGCCAACGTCCTGACTTTC. V usage is TRBV5-1 and J usage is TRBJ2-6; 10 bases match TRBD1. Germline V gene sequence: CDR1 SGHRS, CDR2 YFSETQ. The CDR3 totals 16 residues. Germline trimming cut 3 bases from V and 2 bases from J; bases unmatched to any gene: 2.